These 30 T cell receptor beta chains were sequenced from one sample in a study of T-cell memory formation after mild COVID-19. One entry per CDR3 protein, called by TCRdb with MiXCR from the 5' RACE reads. The sample holds just under 350,000 distinct CDR3 sequences, over 10% seen once. Source material: PBMCs or a T cell subset sorted from them (not recorded which). The receptors derive from a man younger than 35 who had mild COVID-19 (a few samples of this study predate the infection). Cell type and time point are not known.

This clonotype was detected only a few times. This chain connects TRBV6-2 or TRBV6-3 to TRBJ2-6; 7 nucleotides agree with TRBD2. The CDR3 is 15 residues long. The germline V gene encodes CDR1 MNHEY and CDR2 SVGEGT. Trimming at V came to 8 bases and at J to 0 bases, leaving 4 bases not matched to a gene. CDR3 residues: CASDRGDSGANVLTF. CDR3 sequence (DNA): TGTGCCAGCGACCGGGGGGACTCTGGGGCCAACGTCCTGACTTTC.

This clonotype was detected only a few times. The CDR3 spells CASSIAGWKNNEQFF. Written as DNA, the CDR3 is TGTGCCAGTAGTATAGCGGGGTGGAAAAACAATGAGCAGTTCTTC. This chain joins TRBV19 and TRBJ2-1; D is perhaps TRBD2 (5 bases). The CDR3 loop spans 15 amino acids. Germline CDR1 LNHDA, CDR2 SQIVND (reference sequence). The V end lost 1 base, the J end lost 5 bases, and 12 bases lay between the germline ends.

The gene calls are TRBV6-1 and TRBJ1-5; maybe TRBD1 (5 bases). The germline V gene has CDR1 MNHNS and CDR2 SASEGT. With 3 bases removed from V and 0 bases from J, the gap between germline ends came to 18 bases. This CDR3 has 18 amino acids. The CDR3 spells CASSDGAVSLYSNQPQHF. The CDR3 bases are TGTGCCAGCAGTGATGGGGCAGTTTCCCTTTATAGCAATCAGCCCCAGCATTTT.

This clonotype showed up just a few times. This rearrangement joins TRBV18 to TRBJ2-7, with 8 bases identical to TRBD1. Germline CDR1 KGHSH, CDR2 LQKENI. CDR3 length equals 15 residues. Losses at the gene ends were 4 bases for V and 3 bases for J; bases not matched to a gene: 8. In DNA, the CDR3 is TGTGCCAGCTCACAGGCCGGGACAGGCCACTACGAGCAGTACTTC. It codes for CASSQAGTGHYEQYF. Full variable domain (missing parts from reference TRBV18 and TRBJ2-7): NAGVMQNPRHLVRRRGQEARLRCSPMKGHSHVYWYRQLPEEGLKFMVYLQKENIIDESGMPKERFSAEFPKEGPSILRIQQVVRGDSAAYFCASSQAGTGHYEQYFGPGTRLTVT.

The rearrangement links TRBV4-1 to TRBJ2-3; possibly TRBD1 for D (6 bases). V was clipped by 1 base and J by 5 bases, with 13 bases between them. Germline-derived CDR1 and CDR2 are MGHRA and YSYEKL. CDR3 length: 15 residues. The CDR3 spells CASSQVTGPGDTQYF. CDR3 in DNA: TGCGCCAGCAGCCAAGTCACAGGGCCGGGAGATACGCAGTATTTT.

The chain has TRBV7-3 and TRBJ2-3, with D perhaps matching TRBD2 (5 bases). The CDR3 covers 14 residues. In germline, CDR1 is SGHTA, CDR2 FQGTGA. The V gene lost 5 bases and the J gene lost 4 bases, with 13 bases spanning the gap. DNA of the CDR3: TGTGCCAGCAGCCCCTCCGGGGTGGCAGATACGCAGTATTTT. Translated, it gives CASSPSGVADTQYF.

The chain carries TRBV3-1 and TRBJ2-2; the match to TRBD1 covers 7 bases. The CDR3 length is 14 residues. CDR1 and CDR2 from the germline V gene are LGHDT and YNNKEL (reference sequence). The V gene end was trimmed by 1 base and the J gene end by 6 bases; junction bases not matched to a gene: 2. The CDR3 DNA sequence: TGTGCCAGCAGCCAAGGAACAGGGGCCGGGGAGCTGTTTTTT. The encoded protein is CASSQGTGAGELFF.

The gene calls are TRBV11-1 and TRBJ1-1; 10 bases align to TRBD1. With V trimmed by 7 bases and J by 6 bases, 5 bases remained unmatched. The CDR3 is made up of 13 amino acids. Germline CDR1 is SGHAT and CDR2 is FQDESV (reference sequence). CDR3 nucleotides: TGTGCCAGCAAAGATGACAGGGGGCCTGAAGCTTTCTTT. Encoded protein: CASKDDRGPEAFF.

This clonotype was observed a few times. No DNA is shown, since the ends of the CDR3 on it are uncertain; the CDR3 is the one TCRdb lists. The CDR3 protein is CATSRDVEVLASGGTGELFFF. The J gene is TRBJ2-2, the V gene TRBV15; the table's TRBD2 call for D was not verified on the DNA. The CDR3 is made up of 21 amino acids, end residues included. CDR1 and CDR2 from the germline V gene are LNHNV and YYDKDF (reference sequence).

The chain links TRBV7-3 to TRBJ1-5; D gene ambiguous. The V and J ends lost 6 bases and 3 bases respectively, with 9 bases between them. Germline lookup yields CDR1 SGHTA and CDR2 FQGTGA. The CDR3 is 13 residues long. The CDR3 coding sequence is TGTGCCAGCAGTTTCGTCCACAATCAGCCCCAGCATTTT. It codes for CASSFVHNQPQHF.

This clonotype was counted a few times. The CDR3 nucleotides are TGCGCCAGCGAGGGCATGGGCACCGGGGAGCTGTTTTTT. Its protein product is CASEGMGTGELFF. V and J are TRBV23-1 and TRBJ2-2, with D possibly TRBD2 on 5 matching bases. TRBV23-1 carries the ORF label, with uncertain function. V was cut by 8 bases and J by 4 bases, with 11 bases left in between. The CDR3 has 13 amino acids.

The chain recombines TRBV20-1 with TRBJ1-4; maybe TRBD1 (5 bases). This CDR3 region has 13 residues. Trimming removed 3 bases at V and 3 bases at J, with 8 bases between. The V gene's germline CDR1 is DFQATT and CDR2 SNEGSKA (reference sequence). The CDR3 region has the DNA TGCAGTGCTAGCTCAGGGCCTAATGAAAAACTGTTTTTT. Amino acids: CSASSGPNEKLFF.

This clonotype was recorded at least ten times. V and J are TRBV7-9 and TRBJ1-3; D gene ambiguous. The germline V gene encodes CDR1 SEHNR and CDR2 FQNEAQ (reference sequence). The CDR3 length is 15 residues. V lost 3 bases and J 7 bases, leaving 16 bases between the germline ends. The chain's CDR3 is CASSFSGPDSNTIYF. The CDR3 DNA is TGTGCCAGCAGCTTTTCTGGCCCGGATTCTAACACCATATATTTT.

The chain is built from TRBV3-1 and TRBJ1-3; the D gene is possibly TRBD1 (5 bases). The CDR3 runs 16 residues. Trimming stripped 0 bases from V and 3 bases from J, with 12 bases between. CDR1 is LGHDT, CDR2 YNNKEL, per germline (reference sequence). CDR3 in DNA: TGTGCCAGCAGCCAAGATCCAGGGTCGAGTGGAAACACCATATATTTT. Its translation is CASSQDPGSSGNTIYF. The entire variable domain, with the rest obtained from reference TRBV3-1 and TRBJ1-3, is as follows: DTAVSQTPKYLVTQMGNDKSIKCEQNLGHDTMYWYKQDSKKFLKIMFSYNNKELIINETVPNRFSPKSPDKAHLNLHINSLELGDSAVYFCASSQDPGSSGNTIYFGEGSWLTVV.

The genes are TRBV10-3 and TRBJ1-3; D unclear. This CDR3 comprises 15 residues. V was clipped by 3 bases and J by 1 base, with 10 bases between them. The germline V gene has CDR1 ENHRY and CDR2 SYGVKD. The CDR3 region is CAISEPSRSGNTIYF. In DNA form, the CDR3 reads TGTGCCATCAGTGAACCGTCGCGATCTGGAAACACCATATATTTT.

This clonotype occurred many times. The genes are TRBV7-3 and TRBJ2-5; no clear D gene. CDR1 and CDR2 (germline): SGHTA, FQGTGA. This CDR3 has 13 amino acids. V was cut by 1 base and J by 2 bases, with 5 bases left in between. Written as DNA, the CDR3 is TGTGCCAGCAGCTTAATTGGGCAAGAGACCCAGTACTTC. As protein: CASSLIGQETQYF.

This chain joins TRBV5-1 and TRBJ1-1, with D unresolved. Looked up from germline, CDR1 is SGHRS and CDR2 is YFSETQ. V lost 1 base and J 5 bases, leaving 12 bases between the germline ends. The CDR3 is 14 residues long. Written as DNA, the CDR3 is TGCGCCAGCAGCTTGCACTCACAGAGGACTGAAGCTTTCTTT. This codes for CASSLHSQRTEAFF.

A few counts support this clonotype. The J gene is TRBJ2-3, the V gene TRBV7-9; 12 bases line up with TRBD2. This CDR3 is built from 18 residues. The V segment lost 4 bases and the J segment 6 bases; nucleotides outside the gene matches: 14. Germline V lookup: CDR1 SEHNR, CDR2 FQNEAQ (reference sequence). In DNA, the CDR3 is TGTGCCAGCAGCTCGACCTCACTAGCGGGGGGCGCCCGGGATACGCAGTATTTT. It specifies CASSSTSLAGGARDTQYF. Based on the CDR3 plus reference TRBV7-9 and TRBJ2-3, the full variable domain is DTGVSQNPRHKITKRGQNVTFRCDPISEHNRLYWYRQTLGQGPEFLTYFQNEAQLEKSRLLSDRFSAERPKGSFSTLEIQRTEQGDSAMYLCASSSTSLAGGARDTQYFGPGTRLTVL.

The chain combines TRBV7-9 with TRBJ2-3, with D uncertain. Trimming pared 5 bases from V and 6 bases from J, leaving 9 bases between. The CDR3 is made up of 12 amino acids. The germline V gene has CDR1 SEHNR and CDR2 FQNEAQ (reference sequence). CDR3 nucleotides: TGTGCCAGCAGCCCAAGCCTGGATACGCAGTATTTT. Translating it yields CASSPSLDTQYF.

The chain combines TRBV30 with TRBJ1-1; D gene unclear. Germline V gives CDR1 GTSNPN, CDR2 SVGIG (reference sequence). The CDR3 sequence is 12 residues long. Trimming cost V 0 bases and J 6 bases, with 8 bases left between them. The CDR3 sequence: CAWSVRVPEAFF. The CDR3 DNA sequence: TGTGCCTGGAGTGTACGCGTGCCTGAAGCTTTCTTT.

About this clonotype: A much larger clonotype is one base distant, so this may be a read error. This rearrangement joins TRBV7-2 to TRBJ2-5; D gene unclear. V lost 5 bases to trimming and J lost 5 bases, with 15 bases between them. CDR3 length: 14 residues. Germline V gene sequence: CDR1 SGHTA, CDR2 FQGNSA. The CDR3 sequence: CASSPSPFRETQYF. CDR3 bases: TGTGCCAGCAGCCCCTCGCCCTTCCGGGAGACCCAGTACTTC.

The chain links TRBV3-1 to TRBJ1-2; the match to TRBD1 covers 7 bases. CDR3 length: 15 residues. Germline V lookup: CDR1 LGHDT, CDR2 YNNKEL (reference sequence). The junction had 13 bases not matched to a gene; V was cut back by 5 bases and J by 7 bases. The CDR3, as DNA: TGTGCCAGCAGCAATTGGGACAGAGCGGTAACTGGCTACACCTTC. Amino acids: CASSNWDRAVTGYTF. The whole variable domain, filled in from reference TRBV3-1 and TRBJ1-2, reads DTAVSQTPKYLVTQMGNDKSIKCEQNLGHDTMYWYKQDSKKFLKIMFSYNNKELIINETVPNRFSPKSPDKAHLNLHINSLELGDSAVYFCASSNWDRAVTGYTFGSGTRLTVV.

This clonotype was detected a few times. DNA of the CDR3: TGCAGCGTTGACAGGAACTACAATGAGCAGTTCTTC. As protein: CSVDRNYNEQFF. The chain links TRBV29-1 to TRBJ2-1; no firm D call. V lost 3 bases, J lost 3 bases, and 6 bases lay in between. Germline lookup yields CDR1 SQVTM and CDR2 ANQGSEA. There are 12 residues in the CDR3.

The chain is built from TRBV7-8 and TRBJ2-7, with 11 bases lining up with TRBD1. This CDR3 contains 15 residues. J gave up 3 bases and V 4 bases, and 5 bases lay outside the gene matches. Germline CDR1 and CDR2: SGHVS and FQNEAQ. DNA for the CDR3: TGTGCCAGCAGCTCGGACAGGGGGCGATTCTACGAGCAGTACGTC. This codes for CASSSDRGRFYEQYV.

This clonotype has just a few counts. The V and J genes are TRBV12-3 or TRBV12-4 and TRBJ1-2; D remains ambiguous. Trimming took 6 bases from V and 4 from J, leaving 9 bases between them. This CDR3 comprises 12 residues. The CDR3 DNA is TGTGCCAGCAGCCCCCTCGCCTATGGCTACACCTTC. Translation: CASSPLAYGYTF.

There are a few counts of this clonotype. The chain couples TRBV12-3 or TRBV12-4 to TRBJ1-1; D may be TRBD1 (5 bases). CDR3 length: 15 residues. The V end lost 2 bases, the J end lost 1 base, and 11 bases lay between the germline ends. CDR3 loop: CASSLSGPPNTEAFF. For the CDR3, the DNA is TGTGCCAGCAGTTTATCGGGGCCGCCGAACACTGAAGCTTTCTTT.

The rearrangement joins TRBV6-6 to TRBJ1-3; D gene unclear. CDR3 length: 15 residues. The V end lost 2 bases, the J end lost 0 bases, and 8 bases lay between the germline ends. The germline CDR1 and CDR2 sequences are MNHNY and SVGAGI (reference sequence). The CDR3 DNA is TGTGCCAGCAGTTACGAGCAACACTCTGGAAACACCATATATTTT. Its translation: CASSYEQHSGNTIYF.

V gene TRBV7-2 combines with J gene TRBJ1-1, with unresolved D. From germline, CDR1 is SGHTA and CDR2 FQGNSA. This CDR3 spans 14 amino acids. The V and J ends lost 1 base and 2 bases respectively, with 8 bases between them. Written as DNA, the CDR3 is TGTGCCAGCAGCTTAGTGATGGTAAACACTGAAGCTTTCTTT. It encodes CASSLVMVNTEAFF.

This clonotype was seen repeatedly, ten times or more. V usage is TRBV29-1 and J usage is TRBJ2-7, with D tentatively TRBD1 (6 bases). Germline lookup yields CDR1 SQVTM and CDR2 ANQGSEA. The CDR3 has 12 residues. V was shortened by 5 bases and J by 0 bases, with 8 bases between the two germline ends. The CDR3 protein is CSVSTGSYEQYF. In nucleotides, the CDR3 is TGCAGCGTTTCGACAGGCTCCTACGAGCAGTACTTC.

This clonotype has only a few counts. This chain links TRBV18 with TRBJ1-5; 8 bases fit TRBD1. The CDR3 has 15 residues. V shed 3 bases and J 3 bases; nucleotides not matched to a gene: 4. Germline CDR1 is KGHSH and CDR2 is LQKENI. CDR3 amino acids: CASSPIQGDNQPQHF. CDR3 DNA: TGTGCCAGCTCACCCATACAGGGGGACAATCAGCCCCAGCATTTT. Variable domain in full (rest from reference TRBV18 and TRBJ1-5): NAGVMQNPRHLVRRRGQEARLRCSPMKGHSHVYWYRQLPEEGLKFMVYLQKENIIDESGMPKERFSAEFPKEGPSILRIQQVVRGDSAAYFCASSPIQGDNQPQHFGDGTRLSIL.